The 29 T cell receptor beta chains below were found in one sample sequenced in a study of T cells after yellow fever vaccination (dated by TCRdb to between 2018 and 2020). The sample's treatment or condition label, decoded: live attenuated yellow fever vaccine strain. The method behind the library was 5' RACE. Sequencing was carried out with an Illumina HiSeq 2500. TCRdb ran its own pipeline on the public reads, namely fastp trimming at Q25 and MiXCR clone calling, and kept in-frame beta chains. When rows share a CDR3 protein, they turn into one entry using the most common DNA and genes. For this sample the table gives about 85,000 distinct CDR3 sequences, of which about 14% were detected only once. The top ten clonotypes cover around 23% of the sample. Sequencing used CD8+ T cells not binding an NS4B(214-222) dextramer, sorted from PBMCs, obtained 20 to 25 days after the first yellow fever vaccination. Interpreted using the paper, the cell subset or site label stands for: NS4B epitope dextramer-negative CD8 T cells. The receptors come from a man aged 18-30 years who received the YFV17D yellow fever vaccine.

CDR3 sequence: CASSQDLADTDTQYF. DNA of the CDR3: TGCGCCAGCAGCCAAGATTTGGCGGATACAGATACGCAGTATTTT. The chain employs TRBV4-3 and TRBJ2-3, with D unresolved. Between the trimmed V and J ends, which lost 0 bases and 3 bases, there was a span of 10 bases. The CDR3 has 15 residues. Germline-derived CDR1 and CDR2 are LGHNA and YSLEER.

A few counts support this clonotype. The chain couples TRBV12-3 or TRBV12-4 to TRBJ1-5, with 12 nucleotides matching TRBD1. V shed 3 bases, J shed 2 bases, and the junction held 8 bases outside the gene matches. CDR3 length: 18 residues. Here the CDR3 DNA reads TGTGCCAGCAGTTTGGGGACAGGGGGCACGTCTCGCAATCAGCCCCAGCATTTT. It is translated as CASSLGTGGTSRNQPQHF.

J is TRBJ2-7 and V is TRBV4-1, with D uncertain. The CDR3 sequence is 13 residues long. With 4 bases removed from V and 3 bases from J, the gap between germline ends came to 10 bases. The germline CDR1 and CDR2 sequences are MGHRA and YSYEKL. The CDR3 DNA follows: TGCGCCAGCAGCCTTGAACTGGACTACGAGCAGTACTTC. Residues: CASSLELDYEQYF.

This clonotype has only a few counts. The V gene is TRBV11-2, the J gene TRBJ2-5; TRBD2 matches 8 bases. J lost 2 bases, V lost 3 bases, and 5 bases had no gene match. The CDR3 is 15 amino acids. Germline V gives CDR1 SGHAT, CDR2 FQNNGV. The CDR3 DNA reads TGTGCCAGCAGCTTGGCGGCGGGGGGACAAGAGACCCAGTACTTC. Protein product: CASSLAAGGQETQYF.

The chain has TRBV7-8 and TRBJ2-1, with TRBD2 identical over 9 bases. The V gene end was trimmed by 7 bases and the J gene end by 4 bases; junction bases not matched to a gene: 17. CDR3 length: 18 amino acids. Germline V CDR1 and CDR2: SGHVS, FQNEAQ. Written as DNA, the CDR3 is TGTGCCAGCACTCTGCTTGTGGTAGCGGGGGCTTCTTACAATGAGCAGTTCTTC. Translated, it gives CASTLLVVAGASYNEQFF.

This chain links TRBV18 with TRBJ2-7; maybe TRBD1 (6 bases). V was clipped by 3 bases and J by 5 bases, with 17 bases between them. The CDR3 spans 15 residues. Germline V gene lookup returns CDR1 KGHSH and CDR2 LQKENI. The CDR3 protein is CASSPSTGKGDEQYF. The CDR3 DNA follows: TGTGCCAGCTCACCTTCAACAGGGAAGGGCGACGAGCAGTACTTC.

This clonotype was recorded a few times. This chain joins TRBV15 and TRBJ2-2; tentatively, D is TRBD2 (5 bases). The CDR3 covers 16 residues. Germline V gives CDR1 LNHNV, CDR2 YYDKDF (reference sequence). V was pared by 0 bases and J by 2 bases, with 10 bases between. In DNA form, the CDR3 reads TGTGCCACCAGCAGAGAAAGAGGGCGTAACACCGGGGAGCTGTTTTTT. The encoded protein is CATSRERGRNTGELFF.

CDR3 region: CASSYGGASTQYF. DNA for the CDR3: TGTGCCAGCAGTTACGGGGGGGCATCCACGCAGTATTTT. The chain combines TRBV6-5 with TRBJ2-3; maybe TRBD2 (7 bases). The CDR3 is made up of 13 amino acids. V was pared by 2 bases and J by 9 bases, with 12 bases between. Germline CDR1 is MNHEY and CDR2 is SVGAGI.

Only a few counts were recorded for this clonotype. Here the CDR3 reads CASSLGGANYGYTF. The CDR3 region has the DNA TGTGCCAGCAGCCTCGGGGGCGCTAACTATGGCTACACCTTC. This chain uses TRBV7-6 with TRBJ1-2; perhaps TRBD1 as D (6 bases). Per the germline V gene, CDR1 is SGHVS and CDR2 is FNYEAQ. This CDR3 is built from 14 residues. Trimming left V 5 bases short and J 0 bases short, with 10 bases between.

The chain has TRBV4-1 and TRBJ2-1; D is perhaps TRBD1 (6 bases). Germline CDR1 reads MGHRA; CDR2 reads YSYEKL. With 1 base removed from V and 7 bases from J, the gap between germline ends came to 14 bases. The CDR3 totals 15 residues. The CDR3 spells CASSQGWGLGNEQFF. The CDR3 bases are TGCGCCAGCAGCCAAGGTTGGGGGCTAGGAAATGAGCAGTTCTTC.

There are many counts of this clonotype. The V call is TRBV30, the J call TRBJ2-1, with D perhaps TRBD2 (6 bases). This CDR3 spans 15 amino acids. The germline CDR1 and CDR2 sequences are GTSNPN and SVGIG (reference sequence). The germline V and J ends were trimmed by 0 bases and 2 bases, with 11 bases remaining between them. The CDR3 is CAWSVPGDPYNEQFF. CDR3 sequence (DNA): TGTGCCTGGAGTGTACCGGGGGACCCCTACAATGAGCAGTTCTTC.

This clonotype has only a few counts. This chain uses TRBV27 with TRBJ1-2; TRBD1 matches 9 bases. Losses at the gene ends were 5 bases for V and 0 bases for J; bases not matched to a gene: 7. This CDR3 contains 16 residues. The germline V gene has CDR1 MNHEY and CDR2 SMNVEV (reference sequence). CDR3 protein: CASSPGQGMTNYGYTF. The CDR3 DNA reads TGTGCCAGCAGTCCGGGACAGGGAATGACTAACTATGGCTACACCTTC.

This clonotype was seen a few times. This chain uses TRBV4-2 with TRBJ2-1, with 9 bases identical to TRBD2. Germline-derived CDR1 and CDR2 are LGHNA and YNFKEQ. The J segment lost 0 bases and the V segment lost 0 bases, leaving 6 bases of the junction unmatched. The CDR3 has 18 residues. CDR3 region: CASSQEASGGPSYNEQFF. The CDR3 DNA reads as TGTGCCAGCAGCCAAGAGGCGAGCGGGGGGCCCTCCTACAATGAGCAGTTCTTC.

The chain uses TRBV4-1 and TRBJ2-3; no firm D call. This CDR3 contains 13 residues. V was cut by 0 bases and J by 5 bases, with 6 bases left in between. Germline V gene lookup returns CDR1 MGHRA and CDR2 YSYEKL. The CDR3 coding sequence is TGCGCCAGCAGCCAAGATCCAGGAGATACGCAGTATTTT. It yields the protein CASSQDPGDTQYF.

This clonotype has just a few counts. The rearrangement links TRBV9 to TRBJ1-5; TRBD1 might be the D (6 bases). Between the trimmed V and J ends, which lost 4 bases and 7 bases, there was a span of 15 bases. CDR1 and CDR2 (germline): SGDLS, YYNGEE. CDR3 size: 14 residues. CDR3: CASSRAGGHQPQHF. The CDR3 bases are TGTGCCAGCAGCCGGGCGGGGGGGCACCAGCCCCAGCATTTT.

This clonotype has a handful of counts. The chain links TRBV7-2 to TRBJ2-1; D tentatively reads TRBD1 or TRBD2 (6 bases each). This CDR3 is 16 amino acids long. CDR1 and CDR2 (germline): SGHTA, FQGNSA. The V and J ends lost 1 base and 9 bases respectively, with 19 bases between them. The DNA of the CDR3 is TGTGCCAGCAGCTTAGAGTTTCCGGGGGCGGGCGGTGAGCAGTTCTTC. This translates into CASSLEFPGAGGEQFF.

The CDR3 reads CASSQRLAGDYEQYF. For the CDR3, the DNA is TGCGCCAGCAGCCAGAGACTAGCGGGGGACTACGAGCAGTACTTC. The chain joins TRBV5-1 to TRBJ2-7; the match to TRBD2 covers 12 bases. After removal of 4 bases from V and 3 bases from J, the junction contained 5 bases not matched to a gene. CDR3 length equals 15 residues. The V gene's germline CDR1 is SGHRS and CDR2 YFSETQ.

At least ten counts were recorded for this clonotype. The DNA of the CDR3 is TGTGCCAGCAGTTACTCGAGTATTCCGAGCGGGCGAGAGACCCAGTACTTC. It codes for CASSYSSIPSGRETQYF. The chain links TRBV6-5 to TRBJ2-5; possible D gene TRBD2, 6 bases. Germline V gives CDR1 MNHEY, CDR2 SVGAGI. Trimming left V 0 bases short and J 4 bases short, with 18 bases between. This CDR3 comprises 17 residues.

This clonotype was seen a handful of times. The rearrangement joins TRBV3-1 to TRBJ1-4, with TRBD1 matching 8 bases. CDR1 LGHDT and CDR2 YNNKEL come from the germline V gene (reference sequence). The CDR3 loop spans 14 amino acids. Unmatched junction bases numbered 3, after V lost 4 bases and J lost 5 bases. The CDR3 sequence is CASSPRQGNEKLFF. The CDR3 bases are TGTGCCAGCAGCCCCCGACAGGGGAATGAAAAACTGTTTTTT.

The gene calls are TRBV7-9 and TRBJ2-2, with 7 bases identical to TRBD1. From germline, CDR1 is SEHNR and CDR2 FQNEAQ (reference sequence). The CDR3 sequence is 16 residues long. V dropped 4 bases and J dropped 3; count of bases not matched to a gene: 8. The CDR3 spells CASSSNRGVDTGELFF. CDR3 in DNA: TGTGCCAGCAGCTCCAACAGGGGTGTGGACACCGGGGAGCTGTTTTTT.

The V call is TRBV27, the J call TRBJ2-3, with a weak D call TRBD1 (5 bases). CDR1 and CDR2 from the germline V gene are MNHEY and SMNVEV (reference sequence). The length of the CDR3 is 14 residues. V gave up 6 bases and J gave up 4 bases, with 14 bases separating them. The CDR3 DNA sequence: TGTGCCAGCAGCCTGGGCAGGGCTTCAGATACGCAGTATTTT. Translation gives CASSLGRASDTQYF.

The table lists this clonotype with many counts. The chain joins TRBV29-1 to TRBJ2-2; D is possibly TRBD2 (6 bases). Per the germline V gene, CDR1 is SQVTM and CDR2 is ANQGSEA. The CDR3 spans 12 residues. V dropped 4 bases and J dropped 6 bases, with 9 bases sitting between them. This CDR3 reads CSVVGGSGELFF. The CDR3 nucleotides read TGCAGCGTTGTTGGGGGGTCCGGGGAGCTGTTTTTT.

The genes are TRBV2 and TRBJ2-7, with 7 bases aligning to TRBD2. From germline, CDR1 is SNHLY and CDR2 FYNNEI. The CDR3 length is 16 residues. V was clipped by 2 bases and J by 5 bases; unmatched bases: 12. Here the CDR3 DNA reads TGTGCCAGCAGTGAATCTGCGGGGGTAACTCTCCACGAGCAGTACTTC. Protein sequence: CASSESAGVTLHEQYF.

Note on this clonotype: Compared with germline, one end of the junction differs, possibly owing to a read error. The chain has TRBV12-3 or TRBV12-4 and TRBJ2-7; 12 bases are shared with TRBD2. The CDR3 length is 18 residues. The CDR3 region has the DNA TGTGCCAGCAGCTTAGGGCTAGCGGGGGGGCTAACAACCTACGAGCAGTACTTC. This gives the protein CASSLGLAGGLTTYEQYF.

V and J are TRBV7-9 and TRBJ2-5; maybe TRBD2 (5 bases). Trimming removed 5 bases from V and 5 bases from J, with 15 bases in between. There are 14 residues in the CDR3. Germline V gives CDR1 SEHNR, CDR2 FQNEAQ (reference sequence). The CDR3 DNA is TGTGCCAGCAGCCCTCCTGGGCGAGGGGAGACCCAGTACTTC. Residues: CASSPPGRGETQYF.

J is TRBJ1-5 and V is TRBV9, with 11 bases matching TRBD1. Germline lookup yields CDR1 SGDLS and CDR2 YYNGEE. The trim removed 5 bases at V and 6 bases at J, leaving 7 bases unmatched. CDR3 length: 15 residues. The CDR3 is CASSSGTGGIQPQHF. CDR3 coding DNA: TGTGCCAGCAGTTCCGGGACAGGGGGAATTCAGCCCCAGCATTTT.

This clonotype was detected a few times. The chain links TRBV18 to TRBJ2-5; D perhaps matches TRBD2 (6 bases). The CDR3 extends over 15 amino acids. Trimming stripped 3 bases from V and 3 bases from J, with 14 bases between. Per germline, CDR1 KGHSH and CDR2 LQKENI. In nucleotides, the CDR3 is TGTGCCAGCTCACCCACCGTCGGGGGAAAAGAGACCCAGTACTTC. It encodes CASSPTVGGKETQYF. Together with reference TRBV18 and TRBJ2-5, the CDR3 gives the full variable domain: NAGVMQNPRHLVRRRGQEARLRCSPMKGHSHVYWYRQLPEEGLKFMVYLQKENIIDESGMPKERFSAEFPKEGPSILRIQQVVRGDSAAYFCASSPTVGGKETQYFGPGTRLLVL.

The CDR3 DNA reads as TGTGCCAGTAGTCCCTCGATTTCCTACGAGCAGTACTTC. This encodes CASSPSISYEQYF. The chain has TRBV19 and TRBJ2-7; D not resolved. The germline gives CDR1 LNHDA, CDR2 SQIVND (reference sequence). V lost 5 bases and J 1 base, leaving 9 bases between the germline ends. The CDR3 length is 13 residues.

This chain uses TRBV6-1 with TRBJ1-6; no firm D call. This CDR3 is 15 amino acids long. Germline assignment: CDR1 MNHNS and CDR2 SASEGT. The ends were cut back, 8 bases at V and 7 bases at J, with 18 bases in the middle. In DNA, the CDR3 is TGTGCCAGCCCCGCTAAGGACGGCGAAAATTCACCCCTCCACTTT. As protein: CASPAKDGENSPLHF.